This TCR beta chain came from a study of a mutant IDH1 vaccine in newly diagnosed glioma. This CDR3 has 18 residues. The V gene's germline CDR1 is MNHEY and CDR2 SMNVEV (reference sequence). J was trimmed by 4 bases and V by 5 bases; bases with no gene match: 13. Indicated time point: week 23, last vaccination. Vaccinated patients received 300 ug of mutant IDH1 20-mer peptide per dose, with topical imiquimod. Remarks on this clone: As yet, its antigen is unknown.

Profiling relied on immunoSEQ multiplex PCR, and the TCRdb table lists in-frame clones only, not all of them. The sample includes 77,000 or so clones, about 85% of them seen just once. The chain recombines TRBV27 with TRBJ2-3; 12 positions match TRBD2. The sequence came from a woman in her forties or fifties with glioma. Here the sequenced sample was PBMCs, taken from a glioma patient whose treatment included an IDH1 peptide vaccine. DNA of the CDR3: TGTGCCAGCAGTATCTCTAGCGGGAGGGCTGGAGGCTCAGATACGCAGTATTTT. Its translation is CASSISSGRAGGSDTQYF.